This T cell receptor beta chain was identified during a study of blood T cell repertoires in COVID-19. Study-wide background: The study drew acute and convalescent COVID-19 samples from the United States, Italy and Spain.

TCRdb keeps only in-frame clones here, not all; method: immunoSEQ multiplex PCR. The sample has approximately 340,000 clones; roughly nine tenths are singletons. Everyone who took part was roughly 18 to 89 years old, and they came from over 20 US areas. Cohorts were based on clinical histories the participants reported. Participants classified as exposed had met a COVID-19 case within 2 weeks before study entry. V was cut by 4 bases and J by 3 bases, with 13 bases left in between. CDR3 length: 14 residues. Germline CDR1 SGHRS, CDR2 YFSETQ. This chain joins TRBV5-1 and TRBJ1-1; D possibly corresponds to TRBD1 (6 bases). This clonotype originated in a woman in her thirties or forties who had been exposed to COVID-19. Sequenced: PBMCs or T cells enriched from blood (not recorded which). The CDR3 loop reads CASSEGVLDTEAFF. CDR3 coding DNA: TGCGCCAGCAGCGAGGGGGTACTGGACACTGAAGCTTTCTTT.